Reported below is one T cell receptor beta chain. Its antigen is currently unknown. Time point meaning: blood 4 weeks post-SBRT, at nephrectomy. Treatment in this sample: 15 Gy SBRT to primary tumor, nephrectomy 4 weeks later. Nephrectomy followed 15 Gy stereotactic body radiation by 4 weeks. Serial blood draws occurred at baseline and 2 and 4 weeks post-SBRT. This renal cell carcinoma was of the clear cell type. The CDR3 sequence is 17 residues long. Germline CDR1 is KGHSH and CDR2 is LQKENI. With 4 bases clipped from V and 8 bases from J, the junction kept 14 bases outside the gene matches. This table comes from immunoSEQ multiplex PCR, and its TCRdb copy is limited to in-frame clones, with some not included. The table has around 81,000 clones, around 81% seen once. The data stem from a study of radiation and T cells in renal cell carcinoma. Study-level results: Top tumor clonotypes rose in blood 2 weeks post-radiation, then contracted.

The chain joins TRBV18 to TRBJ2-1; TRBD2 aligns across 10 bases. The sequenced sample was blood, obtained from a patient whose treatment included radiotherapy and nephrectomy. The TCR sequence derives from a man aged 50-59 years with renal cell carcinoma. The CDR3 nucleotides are TGTGCCAGCTCACGAACTAGCGGGATCTCGGGTATCTATGAGCAGTTCTTC. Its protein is CASSRTSGISGIYEQFF.